The source of this T cell receptor (beta chain) is a study of T cell responses to AZD1222 COVID-19 vaccine. Comment on this clone: Its antigen is as yet unknown.

Germline V gives CDR1 SGHAT, CDR2 FQNNGV. Trimming removed 4 bases from V and 9 bases from J, with 22 bases in between. This CDR3 region has 16 residues. Method: immunoSEQ multiplex PCR; TCRdb's copy keeps in-frame clones and lacks some. Counted here are more than 100,000 clones, approximately 85% occurring once; the ten biggest clones make up around 8%. The study, taken as a whole, reports: There were repertoire samples only from the period after the peak T cell response. Seropositive at baseline were only six AZD1222 recipients.

This chain uses TRBV11-2 with TRBJ1-5; D possibly corresponds to TRBD1 (5 bases). This specimen consisted of peripheral blood, obtained on day 0 of AZD1222 vaccination. The sequence was collected from an adult in good health. The CDR3 loop reads CASSSRASDSPGPQHF. DNA for the CDR3: TGTGCCAGCAGCTCTCGGGCGTCAGACAGTCCGGGGCCCCAGCATTTT.